This is a list of T cell receptor beta chains from one sample in a study of T cell clones after liver transplantation. Profiled with immunoSEQ multiplex PCR; TCRdb holds only in-frame clones, not every one. Here the sample spans 50,000 to 60,000 clones, 70% being singletons. The sequences come from CD4+ T cells from blood, collected at the roughly 15-month timepoint. The receptor source for this set is a human patient who received a liver transplant. Some of these T cells may belong to the graft donor. Both conserved end residues are part of each CDR3.

J: TRBJ1-2
V: TRBV19
CDR3: CASRSRGNYGYTF

J: TRBJ2-7
V: TRBV2
CDR3: CASSVSQGTYEQYF

J: TRBJ1-3
V: TRBV10-3
CDR3: CASNWQGARGNTIYF

J: TRBJ2-4
V: TRBV25-1
CDR3: CASSGGGSRAGSNIQYF

J: TRBJ1-3
V: TRBV30
CDR3: CAWTQTSGNTIYF

J: TRBJ2-1
V: TRBV19
CDR3: CASGGSHYNEQFF

J: TRBJ2-5
V: TRBV2
CDR3: CASRWGAQETQYF

J: TRBJ1-2
V: TRBV19
CDR3: CASSIETGLNYGYTF

J: TRBJ2-6
V: TRBV30
CDR3: CAWSPSRRSGANVLTF

J: TRBJ1-5
V: TRBV6-1
CDR3: CASSLEIGQPQHF

J: TRBJ1-1
V: TRBV18
CDR3: CASSRAPLGENTEAFF

J: TRBJ1-4
V: TRBV30
CDR3: CAWSVGSEKLFF

J: TRBJ2-2
V: TRBV4-2
CDR3: CASSQYRGAPGELFF

J: TRBJ1-5
V: TRBV6-5
CDR3: CASSAGGLSNQPQHF

J: TRBJ1-2
V: TRBV7-9
CDR3: CASSLGLDRDQGYTF

J: TRBJ2-5
V: TRBV7-2
CDR3: CASSRIGKGEETQYF

J: TRBJ1-1
V: TRBV14
CDR3: CASSQDPRGDTEAFF

J: TRBJ2-3
V: TRBV7-2
CDR3: CASRPGTGKQEEYF

J: TRBJ2-1
V: TRBV7-2
CDR3: CASSSRVVGPAYNEQFF

J: TRBJ1-2
V: TRBV19
CDR3: CASRSRLGGYTF

J: TRBJ1-3
V: TRBV4-1
CDR3: CASSQDEGRGNTIYF

J: TRBJ2-1
V: TRBV15
CDR3: CATSRDGVKLEQFF

J: TRBJ2-5
V: TRBV2
CDR3: CASSGDSQETQYF

J: TRBJ2-7
V: TRBV2
CDR3: CASRAIDRGTTYEQYF

J: TRBJ2-7
V: TRBV5-1
CDR3: CASSAAGTGIYEQYF

J: TRBJ1-6
V: TRBV5-8
CDR3: CASSRRDGDSPLHF

J: TRBJ2-2
V: TRBV10-3
CDR3: CAISGTGGADTGELFF

J: TRBJ1-2
V: TRBV28
CDR3: CASSSPRGGINYGYTF

J: TRBJ2-5
V: TRBV18
CDR3: CASSPPGTGVYQETQYF

J: TRBJ1-6
V: TRBV30
CDR3: CAWQGGHNSPLHF

J: TRBJ2-1
V: TRBV6-5
CDR3: CASGRDRVNEQFF

J: TRBJ2-7
V: TRBV28
CDR3: CASKTSQTATYEQYF

J: TRBJ1-5
V: TRBV6-5
CDR3: CASSSTGVSNQPQHF

J: TRBJ1-4
V: TRBV28
CDR3: CASSRGQGREKLFF

J: TRBJ1-2
V: TRBV28
CDR3: CASSSGTGAGENYGYTF

J: TRBJ2-1
V: TRBV29-1
CDR3: CSVGGLAGLEQFF